What follows is one TCR beta chain and its context. Its antigen is currently unknown. 13 Jbeta primers and 60 Vbeta primers were used for the PCR. Libraries were prepared by immunoSEQ multiplex PCR; TCRdb keeps only in-frame clonotypes and omits some of them. The top ten hold 3% to 4% of the sample, which has approximately 150,000 clones, about 82% seen once. Trimming pared 1 base from V and 3 bases from J, leaving 11 bases between. The CDR3 spans 15 residues. Germline assignment: CDR1 SEHNR and CDR2 FQNEAQ (reference sequence). The data are from a study of cytomegalovirus exposure and HLA in healthy donors. Study-level findings and limits: Later genetic work tied a missense DCLRE1C variant to beta-chain V and J trimming. As a later analysis revealed, the rate of TCR association differed by HLA locus, with DRB1 most and HLA-C fewest. Being indistinguishable, some V segments were excluded, TRBV6-2 and TRBV6-3 among them.

The rearrangement uses TRBV7-9 and TRBJ2-3; tentative D call: TRBD1 (5 bases). Specimen: PBMCs. This receptor was taken from a male donor in good health and CMV-seronegative. The CDR3 region has the DNA TGTGCCAGCAGCTTAGTAGGGGAAGAGACAGATACGCAGTATTTT. Translated, it gives CASSLVGEETDTQYF.